This is a list of T cell receptor beta chains from one sample in a study of OX40 agonist ivuxolimab in advanced cancers. Sequencing used immunoSEQ multiplex PCR; TCRdb keeps in-frame clones, though not all of them. The sample carries some 140,000 clones, roughly 91% recorded once. This material consisted of CD4+ or CD8+ T cells sorted from blood, taken in a trial of the OX40 agonist ivuxolimab. The receptors come from an adult with an advanced solid tumor such as melanoma, head and neck, liver or kidney cancer. The conserved cysteine and the conserved F or W are not part of the CDR3 here. Each record gives: D gene, V gene, J gene, CDR3 protein. The D gene is left open where the match is weak.

.	TRBV7-9	TRBJ1-4	ASSPPGNEKLL
.	TRBV7-9	TRBJ1-2	ASSHSGGDGYT
.	TRBV4-1	TRBJ1-2	ASSQEAQGLGYT
TRBD2	TRBV5-4	TRBJ2-1	ASSLDRGGYNEQF
.	TRBV7-2	TRBJ2-1	ASSTSASSYNEQF
TRBD2	TRBV7-2	TRBJ2-7	ASSRLAGTYEQY
.	TRBV19	TRBJ2-7	ASSIWGFGSSYEQY
TRBD1	TRBV25-1	TRBJ1-4	ASSLTGLEKLF
.	TRBV18	TRBJ2-5	ASSPPAAETQY
TRBD1	TRBV7-2	TRBJ2-5	ASSLGTGQIQETQY
.	TRBV5-1	TRBJ2-7	ASSSSSGTLNEQY
TRBD1	TRBV7-9	TRBJ2-1	ASSFEGRGRLNEQF
TRBD2	TRBV25-1	TRBJ2-3	ASSGGLAGGSITDTQY
.	TRBV6-6	TRBJ1-4	ASSSPATNEKLF